Below are 15 T cell receptor beta chains sequenced from a single sample in a study of graft-versus-host responses after intestinal transplantation. Graft tissue was processed to release intraepithelial and lamina propria lymphocytes. The assay was immunoSEQ multiplex PCR, and TCRdb's table has in-frame clones only and misses some. This table holds some 13,000 clones, about 74% found once. The source material was ileum tissue, sampled 16 days after intestinal transplant. The receptors originated from a human patient who received an intestinal transplant, so some T cells may come from the graft donor.

This clone was picked up a small number of times. The V call is TRBV16, the J call TRBJ1-2; TRBD1 matches at 9 bases. The junction had 4 bases not matched to a gene; V was cut back by 7 bases and J by 4 bases. This CDR3 is 13 amino acids long. Germline values: CDR1 KGHSY, CDR2 FQNENV. CDR3: CASNPGQGYGYTF. CDR3 nucleotide sequence: TGTGCCAGCAACCCGGGACAGGGCTATGGCTACACCTTC.

The chain has TRBV18 and TRBJ2-5; D gene uncertain. The CDR3 loop spans 13 amino acids. The V gene lost 3 bases and the J gene lost 2 bases, with 7 bases spanning the gap. Germline-derived CDR1 and CDR2 are KGHSH and LQKENI. As DNA, the CDR3 is TGTGCCAGCTCACCCCGCCTACAAGAGACCCAGTACTTC. Protein: CASSPRLQETQYF.

The CDR3, as DNA: TGTGCCAGCAGCTTACTTCTAAGAAACACTGAAGCTTTCTTT. It codes for CASSLLLRNTEAFF. V usage is TRBV7-2 and J usage is TRBJ1-1; D ambiguous. The V gene lost 2 bases and the J gene lost 2 bases, with 9 bases spanning the gap. The germline V gene encodes CDR1 SGHTA and CDR2 FQGNSA. The CDR3 covers 14 residues. Complete variable domain (other parts from reference TRBV7-2 and TRBJ1-1): GAGVSQSPSNKVTEKGKDVELRCDPISGHTALYWYRQSLGQGLEFLIYFQGNSAPDKSGLPSDRFSAERTGGSVSTLTIQRTQQEDSAVYLCASSLLLRNTEAFFGQGTRLTVV.

This sequence joins TRBV6-5 and TRBJ2-7, with TRBD1 as a possible D gene (5 bases). With 8 bases removed from V and 3 bases from J, the gap between germline ends came to 17 bases. CDR1 and CDR2 (germline): MNHEY, SVGAGI. This CDR3 is 14 amino acids long. The CDR3 bases are TGTGCCAGCCGATTCCCAGGGTCCAACTACGAGCAGTACTTC. Its protein is CASRFPGSNYEQYF.

The chain recombines TRBV27 with TRBJ2-3; 11 bases are a match to TRBD2. The CDR3 runs to 16 residues. Unmatched junction bases numbered 8, after V lost 4 bases and J lost 5 bases. From germline, CDR1 is MNHEY and CDR2 SMNVEV (reference sequence). The DNA of the CDR3 is TGTGCCAGCAGTTCCTCCCGCCTAGCGGGAGGAGATACGCAGTATTTT. Amino acids: CASSSSRLAGGDTQYF.

DNA of the CDR3: TGTGCAAACAGCCCTCACTCTGGGGCCAACGTCCTGACTTTC. Translation gives CANSPHSGANVLTF. The rearrangement joins TRBV2 to TRBJ2-6, with D unresolved. The CDR3 loop spans 14 amino acids. Per the germline V gene, CDR1 is SNHLY and CDR2 is FYNNEI.

This clone is a singleton in its sample. The chain combines TRBV4-1 with TRBJ2-7, with a possible D match to TRBD2 (5 bases). The CDR3 has 15 amino acids. Germline loops: CDR1 MGHRA, CDR2 YSYEKL. The V end was cut by 4 bases, the J end by 0 bases, with 13 bases between. The CDR3 DNA is TGCGCCAGCAGCCGCGCCGGGATCAGCTCCTACGAGCAGTACTTC. Translating gives CASSRAGISSYEQYF.

This clone was counted between two and nine times. V and J are TRBV19 and TRBJ2-2; 15 bases match TRBD2. In germline, CDR1 is LNHDA, CDR2 SQIVND (reference sequence). There are 17 residues in the CDR3. After removal of 6 bases from V and 4 bases from J, the junction contained 6 bases not matched to a gene. For the CDR3, the DNA is TGTGCCAGTAGGGGACTAGCGGGGGGAACAGTCACCGGGGAGCTGTTTTTT. Protein: CASRGLAGGTVTGELFF. Complete variable domain (other parts from reference TRBV19 and TRBJ2-2): DGGITQSPKYLFRKEGQNVTLSCEQNLNHDAMYWYRQDPGQGLRLIYYSQIVNDFQKGDIAEGYSVSREKKESFPLTVTSAQKNPTAFYLCASRGLAGGTVTGELFFGEGSRLTVL.

This clone was recorded a few times. The rearrangement joins TRBV9 to TRBJ2-7; D unclear. The CDR3 spans 12 residues. CDR1 SGDLS and CDR2 YYNGEE come from the germline V gene. V was shortened by 3 bases and J by 3 bases, with 7 bases between the two germline ends. The CDR3 region is CASSDSNYEQYF. The CDR3 coding sequence is TGTGCCAGCAGCGACTCGAACTACGAGCAGTACTTC. Variable domain in full (rest from reference TRBV9 and TRBJ2-7): DSGVTQTPKHLITATGQRVTLRCSPRSGDLSVYWYQQSLDQGLQFLIQYYNGEERAKGNILERFSAQQFPDLHSELNLSSLELGDSALYFCASSDSNYEQYFGPGTRLTVT.

This clone was seen a few times. The chain carries TRBV23-1 and TRBJ1-3; D may be TRBD1 (5 bases). TRBV23-1 is classed as an ORF, of uncertain function. The CDR3 runs to 21 residues. Deletions cut 6 bases from V and 1 base from J, with 31 bases between. CDR3: CASSQAPPNSLTELSGNTIYF. CDR3 bases: TGCGCCAGCAGCCAGGCTCCCCCCAACTCTCTGACAGAACTTTCTGGAAACACCATATATTTT.

The CDR3 sequence: CASSLVGDTEAFF. The CDR3 coding sequence is TGTGCCAGCAGCTTGGTAGGGGACACTGAAGCTTTCTTT. This chain connects TRBV5-5 to TRBJ1-1, with TRBD1 as a possible D gene (5 bases). Germline V gene sequence: CDR1 SGHKS, CDR2 YYEKEE (reference sequence). V was cut by 0 bases and J by 3 bases, with 6 bases left in between. The CDR3 extends over 13 amino acids.

This sequence joins TRBV27 and TRBJ2-7, with 9 bases fitting TRBD2. Germline V gene lookup returns CDR1 MNHEY and CDR2 SMNVEV (reference sequence). The CDR3 length is 14 residues. With 2 bases clipped from V and 3 bases from J, the junction kept 2 bases outside the gene matches. This CDR3 reads CASSLAGGFYEQYF. CDR3 coding DNA: TGTGCCAGCAGTTTAGCGGGAGGGTTCTACGAGCAGTACTTC.

The V gene is TRBV11-1, the J gene TRBJ1-4; D may be TRBD1 (6 bases). Trimming took 2 bases from V and 0 from J, leaving 7 bases between them. This CDR3 has 15 residues. Looked up from germline, CDR1 is SGHAT and CDR2 is FQDESV (reference sequence). CDR3 sequence (DNA): TGTGCCAGCAGCTTACGGACAGCAACTAATGAAAAACTGTTTTTT. Protein: CASSLRTATNEKLFF.

The chain couples TRBV6-5 to TRBJ2-3, with 13 bases identical to TRBD2. Germline values: CDR1 MNHEY, CDR2 SVGAGI. Germline trimming cut 1 base from V and 10 bases from J; bases unmatched to any gene: 5. This CDR3 has 15 residues. The CDR3 DNA sequence: TGTGCCAGCAGTTACTTAACTAGCGGGGGGGCGGCGCAGTATTTT. Protein: CASSYLTSGGAAQYF.

This rearrangement joins TRBV9 to TRBJ2-2; 7 bases line up with TRBD1. Germline CDR1 reads SGDLS; CDR2 reads YYNGEE. With V trimmed by 4 bases and J by 0 bases, 9 bases remained unmatched. The CDR3 contains 17 residues. The CDR3 nucleotides are TGTGCCAGCAGCATTAGTAGACAGGGACCGAACACCGGGGAGCTGTTTTTT. Its protein is CASSISRQGPNTGELFF.